The 31 T cell receptor beta chains listed next were all sequenced from one sample in a study of blood T cell repertoires in COVID-19. Generated by immunoSEQ multiplex PCR, the TCRdb table keeps only in-frame clones and is missing some. Here the sample spans roughly 88,000 clones, roughly 76% being singletons. Source material: peripheral blood. The receptor set was obtained from a woman of 80 years or more with active or convalescent COVID-19.

V and J are TRBV30 and TRBJ2-5; D not certain. CDR3 length: 12 amino acids. CDR1 and CDR2 (germline): GTSNPN, SVGIG (reference sequence). Trimming left V 1 base short and J 5 bases short, with 8 bases between. CDR3 DNA: TGTGCCTGGAGTGGACCCGGGGAGACCCAGTACTTC. Translated, it gives CAWSGPGETQYF.

The V call is TRBV3-1 (or the pseudogene TRBV3-2), the J call TRBJ2-3, with D possibly being TRBD2 (7 bases). The germline CDR1 and CDR2 sequences are LGHDT and YNNKEL (reference sequence). The CDR3 loop spans 16 amino acids. V lost 3 bases to trimming and J lost 8 bases, with 21 bases between them. CDR3 protein: CASSQTTRGAAGTQYF. In DNA, the CDR3 is TGTGCCAGCAGCCAGACCACACGGGGGGCCGCCGGTACGCAGTATTTT.

With respect to this clone: An end of the junction does not agree with germline; a read error may underlie this. The CDR3 loop reads CASSFDRGNTIYF. The CDR3 bases are TGTGCTAGCAGCTTCGACAGGGGAAACACCATATATTTT. This chain uses TRBV7-7 with TRBJ1-3, with D possibly TRBD1 on 6 matching bases. The germline V gene has CDR1 SSHAT and CDR2 FNYEAQ (reference sequence). The CDR3 is made up of 13 amino acids.

The rearrangement uses TRBV9 and TRBJ2-3, with D tentatively TRBD1 (6 bases). The CDR3 sequence is 15 residues long. Germline values: CDR1 SGDLS, CDR2 YYNGEE. Trimming shortened V by 4 bases and J by 2 bases, and 14 bases separated the two germline ends. In nucleotides, the CDR3 is TGTGCCAGCAGCATAACAGGGACGACCACAGATACGCAGTATTTT. Amino acids: CASSITGTTTDTQYF. The variable domain in full, completed from reference TRBV9 and TRBJ2-3, reads DSGVTQTPKHLITATGQRVTLRCSPRSGDLSVYWYQQSLDQGLQFLIQYYNGEERAKGNILERFSAQQFPDLHSELNLSSLELGDSALYFCASSITGTTTDTQYFGPGTRLTVL.

V usage is TRBV2 and J usage is TRBJ2-5; TRBD2 is a possible D gene (6 bases). CDR1 is SNHLY, CDR2 FYNNEI, per germline. CDR3 length equals 13 residues. V was pared by 3 bases and J by 4 bases, with 9 bases between. The CDR3 here is CASSDRGLETQYF. The CDR3 DNA reads as TGTGCCAGCAGTGATCGGGGGTTAGAGACCCAGTACTTC.

The rearrangement links TRBV28 to TRBJ2-7; 8 bases align to TRBD2. V was clipped by 5 bases and J by 6 bases; unmatched bases: 12. Germline CDR1 and CDR2: MDHEN and SYDVKM. This CDR3 spans 15 amino acids. In nucleotides, the CDR3 is TGTGCCAGCAGTGTCCCGGGACTAGAAGCCCTCGAGCAGTACTTC. This gives the protein CASSVPGLEALEQYF.

The J gene is TRBJ1-2, the V gene TRBV27; TRBD1 agrees at 7 bases. V lost 2 bases, J lost 1 base, and 7 bases stayed unmatched. CDR1 and CDR2 from the germline V gene are MNHEY and SMNVEV (reference sequence). The CDR3 consists of 16 residues. The CDR3 protein is CASSLVTGAFNYGYTF. The CDR3 region has the DNA TGTGCCAGCAGTTTAGTCACAGGGGCATTTAACTATGGCTACACCTTC.

J is TRBJ1-5 and V is TRBV18; possibly TRBD1 for D (5 bases). V was clipped by 0 bases and J by 11 bases, with 17 bases between them. The CDR3 sequence is 15 residues long. Per the germline V gene, CDR1 is KGHSH and CDR2 is LQKENI. The CDR3 is CASSPPHETREAQHF. For the CDR3, the DNA is TGTGCCAGCTCACCACCGCACGAAACCAGGGAGGCCCAGCATTTT. Based on the CDR3 plus reference TRBV18 and TRBJ1-5, the full variable domain is NAGVMQNPRHLVRRRGQEARLRCSPMKGHSHVYWYRQLPEEGLKFMVYLQKENIIDESGMPKERFSAEFPKEGPSILRIQQVVRGDSAAYFCASSPPHETREAQHFGDGTRLSIL.

The chain is built from TRBV19 and TRBJ1-1; 7 positions agree with TRBD1. The germline V gene encodes CDR1 LNHDA and CDR2 SQIVND (reference sequence). Trimming removed 2 bases from V and 4 bases from J; junction bases left unmatched: 4. The length of the CDR3 is 14 residues. The CDR3 nucleotides are TGTGCCAGTAGTATATCGGGACAGAGCACTGAAGCTTTCTTT. This translates into CASSISGQSTEAFF.

This rearrangement joins TRBV18 to TRBJ1-1; D remains ambiguous. This CDR3 contains 12 residues. V lost 2 bases to trimming and J lost 7 bases, with 8 bases between them. Looked up from germline, CDR1 is KGHSH and CDR2 is LQKENI. CDR3 loop: CASSPSGGEAFF. The CDR3 DNA follows: TGTGCCAGCTCACCATCGGGTGGTGAAGCTTTCTTT.

This sequence joins TRBV5-1 and TRBJ2-5; maybe TRBD2 (6 bases). CDR3 size: 15 residues. CDR1 is SGHRS, CDR2 YFSETQ, per germline. Trimming pared 0 bases from V and 4 bases from J, leaving 13 bases between. The CDR3 here is CASSLGRGGAETQYF. For the CDR3, the DNA is TGCGCCAGCAGCTTGGGGCGGGGAGGCGCAGAGACCCAGTACTTC.

This chain connects TRBV5-1 to TRBJ1-1; weak D call: TRBD1 (6 bases). The CDR3 is made up of 13 amino acids. Germline CDR1 SGHRS, CDR2 YFSETQ. Between the trimmed V and J ends, which lost 4 bases and 5 bases, there was a span of 12 bases. CDR3 bases: TGCGCCAGCAGCAGGGGGTCGGGGACTGAAGCTTTCTTT. Translation gives CASSRGSGTEAFF.

This clone was recorded a few times. The chain joins TRBV6-5 to TRBJ1-5; TRBD1 aligns across 7 bases. This CDR3 is built from 14 residues. The trim removed 6 bases at V and 4 bases at J, leaving 6 bases unmatched. CDR1 is MNHEY, CDR2 SVGAGI, per germline. Written as DNA, the CDR3 is TGTGCCAGCAGACCCCCGGGACAGAATCAGCCCCAGCATTTT. It translates to CASRPPGQNQPQHF.

The rearrangement joins TRBV28 to TRBJ1-1; the D gene is possibly TRBD1 (5 bases). Germline V gives CDR1 MDHEN, CDR2 SYDVKM. The length of the CDR3 is 17 residues. V lost 8 bases and J 1 base, leaving 23 bases between the germline ends. CDR3 in amino acids: CASGLLTGVGGNTEAFF. CDR3 sequence (DNA): TGTGCCAGCGGACTCCTTACGGGTGTGGGGGGGAACACTGAAGCTTTCTTT.

This chain uses TRBV5-4 with TRBJ2-3, with 8 bases identical to TRBD2. Trimming cost V 5 bases and J 3 bases; bases outside gene matches: 11. Germline-derived CDR1 and CDR2 are SGHNT and YYREEE (reference sequence). This CDR3 region has 16 residues. The chain's CDR3 is CASRAKAGVGTDTQYF. The CDR3 coding sequence is TGTGCCAGCAGGGCGAAAGCGGGGGTTGGTACAGATACGCAGTATTTT.

This rearrangement joins TRBV5-1 to TRBJ2-5; 7 bases line up with TRBD1. CDR1 SGHRS and CDR2 YFSETQ come from the germline V gene. Trimming took 2 bases from V and 3 from J; bases not matched to a gene: 1. The CDR3 has 13 residues. Here the CDR3 DNA reads TGCGCCAGCAGCTTTACAGGGGAAGAGACCCAGTACTTC. Translation: CASSFTGEETQYF.

This chain joins TRBV7-2 and TRBJ1-2; D not resolved. The germline V gene encodes CDR1 SGHTA and CDR2 FQGNSA. Between the trimmed V and J ends, which lost 2 bases and 1 base, there was a span of 11 bases. The CDR3 runs 15 residues. CDR3 amino acids: CASSLLPSLNYGYTF. The DNA of the CDR3 is TGTGCCAGCAGCTTACTCCCGAGTCTTAACTATGGCTACACCTTC.

The V call is TRBV18, the J call TRBJ1-2; the match to TRBD1 covers 9 bases. J gave up 4 bases and V 6 bases, and 12 bases lay outside the gene matches. Germline-derived CDR1 and CDR2 are KGHSH and LQKENI. CDR3 length: 16 residues. In DNA, the CDR3 is TGTGCCAGCTCCCCCATGGACAGGGGTTTTGGCTATGGCTACACCTTC. Its translation: CASSPMDRGFGYGYTF.

The genes are TRBV3-1 (or the pseudogene TRBV3-2) and TRBJ2-1, with D perhaps matching TRBD2 (6 bases). This CDR3 is 15 amino acids long. Trimming took 1 base from V and 7 from J, leaving 14 bases between them. Germline V gene lookup returns CDR1 LGHDT and CDR2 YNNKEL (reference sequence). The CDR3 loop is CASSQGPSEANEQFF. The CDR3 nucleotides read TGTGCCAGCAGCCAAGGGCCTAGCGAAGCAAATGAGCAGTTCTTC.

This rearrangement joins TRBV9 to TRBJ1-1, with D possibly matching TRBD1 (5 bases). This CDR3 has 17 amino acids. Germline CDR1 reads SGDLS; CDR2 reads YYNGEE. Trimming left V 0 bases short and J 7 bases short, with 22 bases between. CDR3 in DNA: TGTGCCAGCAGCGTAGAGTATTCGCAGGGACTTGGTGTTGAAGCTTTCTTT. The encoded protein is CASSVEYSQGLGVEAFF.

The J gene is TRBJ2-5, the V gene TRBV6-2 or TRBV6-3, with TRBD2 matching 14 bases. Germline V CDR1 and CDR2: MNHEY, SVGEGT. The CDR3 has 21 residues. With V trimmed by 5 bases and J by 2 bases, 19 bases remained unmatched. Here the CDR3 reads CASSQGDGTSGRRRGQETQYF. The CDR3 nucleotides read TGTGCCAGCAGTCAGGGCGACGGGACTAGCGGGAGAAGAAGGGGACAAGAGACCCAGTACTTC.

The chain employs TRBV19 and TRBJ1-1; 8 bases map to TRBD1. The CDR3 runs 17 residues. The V segment lost 1 base and the J segment 0 bases; nucleotides outside the gene matches: 7. CDR1 and CDR2 from the germline V gene are LNHDA and SQIVND (reference sequence). CDR3 bases: TGTGCCAGTAGTATAGTCTGGGCAGGGGGCCTGAACACTGAAGCTTTCTTT. This gives the protein CASSIVWAGGLNTEAFF.

This chain links TRBV19 with TRBJ1-2; possibly TRBD1 for D (6 bases). This CDR3 is 12 amino acids long. Per the germline V gene, CDR1 is LNHDA and CDR2 is SQIVND (reference sequence). Trimming removed 10 bases from V and 7 bases from J, with 16 bases in between. The CDR3: CATSGGLGGYTF. The CDR3 region has the DNA TGTGCCACGTCCGGGGGGCTGGGTGGCTACACCTTC.

The V call is TRBV10-3, the J call TRBJ2-5, with 7 bases matching TRBD2. CDR3 size: 16 residues. The trim removed 0 bases at V and 2 bases at J, leaving 6 bases unmatched. Germline CDR1 ENHRY, CDR2 SYGVKD. The CDR3 here is CAISESTRGEQETQYF. In DNA, the CDR3 is TGTGCCATCAGTGAGTCTACCCGGGGGGAACAAGAGACCCAGTACTTC.

The chain carries TRBV28 and TRBJ1-3; TRBD1 might be the D (5 bases). Germline CDR1 and CDR2: MDHEN and SYDVKM. Trimming took off 3 bases at V and 8 bases at J, with 17 bases between the two ends. The CDR3 is made up of 15 amino acids. The CDR3 sequence: CASSFPRVGEDTIYF. The CDR3 region has the DNA TGTGCCAGCAGTTTTCCTCGTGTGGGGGAGGACACCATATATTTT.

CDR3 DNA sequence: TGCGCCAGCAGCCAAGAATTAACTAGCGGGCTGAGCTCCTACGAGCAGTACTTC. Translating gives CASSQELTSGLSSYEQYF. The rearrangement joins TRBV4-3 to TRBJ2-7; 9 bases fit TRBD2. The CDR3 length is 18 residues. Germline V gene lookup returns CDR1 LGHNA and CDR2 YSLEER. V was clipped by 0 bases and J by 0 bases; unmatched bases: 9.

This clone showed up many times. The chain has TRBV28 and TRBJ2-3, with a tentative D call TRBD1 (5 bases). This CDR3 has 15 amino acids. V lost 7 bases, J lost 5 bases, and 19 bases lay in between. Germline CDR1 is MDHEN and CDR2 is SYDVKM. The CDR3 sequence: CASTLGARIGDTQYF. In DNA form, the CDR3 reads TGTGCCAGCACCTTAGGGGCCAGGATTGGAGATACGCAGTATTTT. The full variable domain, with the rest looked up from reference TRBV28 and TRBJ2-3, is DVKVTQSSRYLVKRTGEKVFLECVQDMDHENMFWYRQDPGLGLRLIYFSYDVKMKEKGDIPEGYSVSREKKERFSLILESASTNQTSMYLCASTLGARIGDTQYFGPGTRLTVL.

The rearrangement joins TRBV27 to TRBJ1-2, with a tentative D call TRBD1 (5 bases). The V and J ends lost 7 bases and 4 bases respectively, with 25 bases between them. The CDR3 runs 17 residues. CDR1 is MNHEY and CDR2 is SMNVEV in the germline V gene (reference sequence). CDR3 bases: TGTGCCAGCATAGGTACCCAGGGCGCTATGACGGGCTATGGCTACACCTTC. It is translated as CASIGTQGAMTGYGYTF.

The chain carries TRBV11-2 and TRBJ2-7; 7 bases map to TRBD1. CDR1 SGHAT and CDR2 FQNNGV come from the germline V gene. CDR3 length: 13 amino acids. J lost 7 bases, V lost 4 bases, and 7 bases had no gene match. In DNA, the CDR3 is TGTGCCAGCAGCTCGACAGGGTCGGGAGAGCAGTACTTC. This sequence encodes CASSSTGSGEQYF.

The chain uses TRBV9 and TRBJ2-3; 12 bases match TRBD2. Trimming took 4 bases from V and 4 from J; bases not matched to a gene: 7. The germline V gene encodes CDR1 SGDLS and CDR2 YYNGEE. This CDR3 is built from 16 residues. The DNA for the CDR3 is TGTGCCAGCAGCTCGACGACTAGCGGGAGCCCAGATACGCAGTATTTT. Translating it yields CASSSTTSGSPDTQYF.

The chain joins TRBV3-1 (or the pseudogene TRBV3-2) to TRBJ1-2, with D tentatively TRBD1 (6 bases). Deletions cut 4 bases from V and 8 bases from J, with 17 bases between. Germline assignment: CDR1 LGHDT and CDR2 YNNKEL (reference sequence). The CDR3 has 14 residues. As DNA, the CDR3 is TGTGCCAGCAGCCTCCAAGGGGGTACAGAGGGCTACACCTTC. This codes for CASSLQGGTEGYTF.